This T cell receptor beta chain was sequenced for a study of T cell responses to AZD1222 COVID-19 vaccine. Concerning this clone: What it binds is not known. Other DNA sequences in this sample translate to the same CDR3.

The assay was immunoSEQ multiplex PCR, and TCRdb's table has in-frame clones only and misses some. This table holds 95,000 to 110,000 clones, 91% found once. Study-wide results and caveats: Sampling captured repertoires only after the peak T cell response. Following two doses of AZD1222, Spike-specific TCR breadth and depth rose. CD4 TCRs associated with vaccination spanned spike, dominating at 160-218 and 743-854. Females made up more of the donors, who were largely white British, and clonal diversity may have come out too low.

The sequences come from peripheral blood, collected on day 0 of AZD1222 vaccination. The sequence was obtained from an adult in good health.

This CDR3 is CASSFRQGTNEKLFF. Here the CDR3 DNA reads TGTGCCAGCAGTTTCCGACAGGGAACTAATGAAAAACTGTTTTTT. V gene TRBV27 combines with J gene TRBJ1-4; 7 bases are shared with TRBD1. The CDR3 runs 15 residues. V shed 3 bases, J shed 1 base, and the junction held 2 bases outside the gene matches. Germline CDR1 is MNHEY and CDR2 is SMNVEV (reference sequence).